This T cell receptor beta chain was recorded in a study of OX40 agonist ivuxolimab in advanced cancers. Study-level background: Checkpoint inhibitors had been given previously to roughly 36% of patients.

Repertoires were generated with immunoSEQ multiplex PCR, while TCRdb's copy carries only in-frame clones and drops some. The data hold approximately 15,000 clones, with roughly 78% observed a single time. General observations from the study: Expanded clones tended on average to be more numerous among CD8+ T cells than CD4+.

A word on this clone: Its antigen is unknown.

V was trimmed by 1 base and J by 6 bases, leaving 15 bases between them. Germline V gives CDR1 GTSNPN, CDR2 SVGIG (reference sequence). The CDR3 consists of 14 residues. The clonotype originates from an adult with an advanced solid tumor such as melanoma, head and neck, liver or kidney cancer. The chain carries TRBV30 and TRBJ2-5; perhaps TRBD1 as D (5 bases). Sequencing used CD4+ or CD8+ T cells sorted from blood, obtained in a trial of the OX40 agonist ivuxolimab. CDR3 amino acids: CAWSGSGLVKTQYF. In DNA form, the CDR3 reads TGTGCCTGGAGTGGATCAGGGTTGGTAAAGACCCAGTACTTC. The variable domain in full, completed from reference TRBV30 and TRBJ2-5, reads SQTIHQWPATLVQPVGSPLSLECTVEGTSNPNLYWYRQAAGRGLQLLFYSVGIGQISSEVPQNLSASRPQDRQFILSSKKLLLSDSGFYLCAWSGSGLVKTQYFGPGTRLLVL.